Detailed here is one TCR beta chain. The target antigen is unknown. The data are from a study of T-cell reconstitution after alpha-beta-depleted transplantation in children. Broader study findings: Hyperexpanded clones declined; after one year, newly produced T cells mostly supplied diversity. Surviving recipient cells, namely T cells and thymic progenitors, were the source of high day-60 TCRbeta diversity in some patients. About two months after transplant, alpha-beta T cells reportedly came from several hundred expanded graft clones.

V lost 0 bases, J lost 5 bases, and 16 bases lay in between. CDR3 length equals 16 residues. From germline, CDR1 is MGHRA and CDR2 YSYEKL. Unique molecular identifiers were incorporated during preparation of the TCRbeta library. Each CDR3 protein gets one entry after TCRdb re-called the PCR reads with MiXCR. The data show roughly 400,000 distinct CDR3 sequences, with 43% seen just once and under 35% held by the top ten. This receptor was obtained from a girl aged 2 to 9 with aplastic anemia, due to receive a stem cell transplant. This chain connects TRBV4-1 to TRBJ2-5, with D maybe TRBD1 (5 bases). The sample was PBMCs, taken before TCRalphabeta/CD19-depleted stem cell transplant. The CDR3, as DNA: TGCGCCAGCAGCCAAGACAGGGTTGGGCCCACTGAGACCCAGTACTTC. Residues: CASSQDRVGPTETQYF.